This T cell receptor (beta chain) is from a study of blood T cell repertoires in COVID-19. The method was immunoSEQ multiplex PCR; TCRdb's version includes in-frame clones alone and lacks a portion of them. Among approximately 140,000 clones listed, roughly 87% were seen once. The CDR3 runs 14 residues. Germline V gene data show CDR1 as SGDLS and CDR2 as YYNGEE. V was clipped by 2 bases and J by 4 bases, with 10 bases between them. The TCR originated in a woman aged 60 to 75 with active or convalescent COVID-19. The sample consisted of peripheral blood. The genes are TRBV9 and TRBJ1-3, with D uncertain. CDR3 DNA sequence: TGTGCCAGCAGCGTTCTCCAAGAGGGAAACACCATATATTTT. It codes for CASSVLQEGNTIYF.